This entry is about one TCR beta chain. Its antigen remains unidentified. TCR beta CDR3 regions were amplified from RNA transcripts. The workflow started with a first-round RT-PCR run with HTBI primers and then moved on to a second-round multiplex PCR. One entry per CDR3 protein results from TCRdb running MiXCR on the multiplex PCR reads. The table lists 650,000 to 800,000 distinct CDR3 sequences, roughly 41% of them singletons. Germline V CDR1 and CDR2: ENHRY, SYGVKD. This CDR3 contains 11 residues. This specimen belongs to a study of Graves' ophthalmopathy and Graves' hyperthyroidism. Broader study findings: Blood repertoires reportedly contained most expanded thyroid clonotypes above 0.001 frequency. Ophthalmopathy progression was predicted by the model at about 69% sensitivity and less than 80% specificity.

Each donor who had ophthalmopathy showed moderate-to-severe activity, a CAS of ≥3, a NOSPECS of ≥4, and a duration under 3 months. Pregnant or lactating patients and those with other autoimmune diseases or uncontrolled infections were excluded. Sequencing input: peripheral blood. This sequence joins TRBV10-3 and TRBJ2-5; 8 bases are a match to TRBD1. This clonotype was sampled from an adult man with Graves' ophthalmopathy. CDR3 bases: TGTTACGGGACAGGACAAGAGACCCAGTACTTC. The encoded protein is CYGTGQETQYF.